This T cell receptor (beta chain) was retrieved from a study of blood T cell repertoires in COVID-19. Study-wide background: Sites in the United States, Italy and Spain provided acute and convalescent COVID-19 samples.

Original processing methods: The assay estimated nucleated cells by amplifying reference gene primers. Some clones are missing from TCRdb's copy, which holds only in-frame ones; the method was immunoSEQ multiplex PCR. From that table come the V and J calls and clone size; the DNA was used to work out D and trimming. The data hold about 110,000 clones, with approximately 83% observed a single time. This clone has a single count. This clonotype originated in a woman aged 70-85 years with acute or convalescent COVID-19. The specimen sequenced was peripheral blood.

Here the CDR3 reads CASAAGVGGREKLFF. The CDR3 DNA follows: TGTGCCAGCGCCGCGGGGGTGGGGGGGCGTGAAAAACTGTTTTTT. The chain couples TRBV27 to TRBJ1-4; D is possibly TRBD1 (6 bases). The CDR3 spans 15 residues. Germline V gene lookup returns CDR1 MNHEY and CDR2 SMNVEV (reference sequence). Trimming removed 8 bases from V and 7 bases from J, with 20 bases in between.